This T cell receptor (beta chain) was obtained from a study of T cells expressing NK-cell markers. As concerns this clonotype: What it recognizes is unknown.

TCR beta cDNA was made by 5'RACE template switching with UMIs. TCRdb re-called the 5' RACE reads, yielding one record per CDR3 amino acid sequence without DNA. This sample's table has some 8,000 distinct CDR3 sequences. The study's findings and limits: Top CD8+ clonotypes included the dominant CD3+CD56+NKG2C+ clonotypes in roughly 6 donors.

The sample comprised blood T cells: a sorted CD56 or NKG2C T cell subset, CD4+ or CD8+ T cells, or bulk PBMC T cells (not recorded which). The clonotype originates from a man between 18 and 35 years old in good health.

The CDR3 region is CASRGPLTETQYF. The gene calls are TRBV3-1 and TRBJ2-5; the TCRdb D gene call, TRBD1, has no DNA to confirm it. Germline CDR1 is LGHDT and CDR2 is YNNKEL (reference sequence). The CDR3 covers 13 residues.